Each of the 17 T cell receptor beta chains below was sequenced from the same sample in a study of CD8+CD57+ T cells in acquired aplastic anemia. Genomic DNA, serving as template, underwent TCR beta VDJ and CDR3 profiling. MiXCR was run by TCRdb on the reads, yielding one entry per CDR3 protein. The sample includes 100,000 to 150,000 distinct CDR3 sequences, about 48% of them seen just once. The sequenced material came from sorted CD4+, CD8+, or CD8+CD57+ T cells (not recorded which) from PBMCs. These receptors came from a human donor in good health, serving as a control.

Ten or more counts support this clonotype. The chain employs TRBV7-3 and TRBJ1-4; 9 bases agree with TRBD1. The V segment lost 0 bases and the J segment 8 bases; nucleotides outside the gene matches: 4. CDR3 length: 15 amino acids. Per germline, CDR1 SGHTA and CDR2 FQGTGA. CDR3 DNA: TGTGCCAGCAGCTTAACGGGACAGGGAGGGGAAAAACTGTTTTTT. The encoded protein is CASSLTGQGGEKLFF.

The chain combines TRBV11-1 with TRBJ2-7; 12 bases are shared with TRBD2. Trimming at V came to 3 bases and at J to 5 bases, leaving 8 bases not matched to a gene. Germline CDR1 reads SGHAT; CDR2 reads FQDESV (reference sequence). CDR3 length: 16 amino acids. The DNA of the CDR3 is TGTGCCAGCAGCTTCGCCCTAGCGGGGGGGCAGAACGAGCAGTACTTC. It yields the protein CASSFALAGGQNEQYF.

This clonotype came up many times. This chain connects TRBV30 to TRBJ2-6; a weak D match, TRBD2 (6 bases). V was pared by 8 bases and J by 2 bases, with 13 bases between. CDR1 and CDR2 from the germline V gene are GTSNPN and SVGIG (reference sequence). There are 14 residues in the CDR3. CDR3 residues: CAAGRIAGANVLTF. The DNA for the CDR3 is TGTGCCGCGGGGCGCATTGCTGGGGCCAACGTCCTGACTTTC. Complete variable domain (other parts from reference TRBV30 and TRBJ2-6): SQTIHQWPATLVQPVGSPLSLECTVEGTSNPNLYWYRQAAGRGLQLLFYSVGIGQISSEVPQNLSASRPQDRQFILSSKKLLLSDSGFYLCAAGRIAGANVLTFGAGSRLTVL.

This sequence joins TRBV10-3 and TRBJ1-5; 7 bases line up with TRBD1. This CDR3 has 14 residues. Germline V CDR1 and CDR2: ENHRY, SYGVKD. With 10 bases clipped from V and 7 bases from J, the junction kept 13 bases outside the gene matches. Here the CDR3 reads CAKTRGREGQPQHF. In nucleotides, the CDR3 is TGTGCCAAAACGAGGGGGCGCGAGGGCCAGCCCCAGCATTTT.

Many counts were recorded for this clonotype. The genes are TRBV9 and TRBJ1-6; 8 positions match TRBD1. Per germline, CDR1 SGDLS and CDR2 YYNGEE. The V and J ends lost 4 bases and 5 bases, in that order; junction bases with no gene match: 5. The CDR3 runs 15 residues. The CDR3 DNA reads as TGTGCCAGCAGCCTAATGGACAGGGATAATTCACCCCTCCACTTT. This codes for CASSLMDRDNSPLHF.

Many counts were recorded for this clonotype. The gene calls are TRBV6-1 and TRBJ2-7, with a weak D call TRBD1 (6 bases). The germline V and J ends were trimmed by 6 bases and 0 bases, with 12 bases remaining between them. This CDR3 is built from 14 residues. Germline assignment: CDR1 MNHNS and CDR2 SASEGT. The CDR3 DNA sequence: TGTGCCAGCAGACTCAGGGGCAGCTCCTACGAGCAGTACTTC. Translating it yields CASRLRGSSYEQYF.

The chain recombines TRBV10-3 with TRBJ1-6; D ambiguous. The CDR3 has 16 residues. V lost 0 bases to trimming and J lost 0 bases, with 6 bases between them. Germline loops: CDR1 ENHRY, CDR2 SYGVKD. CDR3 amino acids: CAISESRSSYNSPLHF. CDR3 sequence (DNA): TGTGCCATCAGTGAGTCTCGGAGCTCCTATAATTCACCCCTCCACTTT.

This clonotype has a single count. The chain carries TRBV24-1 and TRBJ2-2; D is tentatively TRBD1 or TRBD2 (5 bases each). Germline CDR1 reads KGHDR; CDR2 reads SFDVKD. Between the trimmed V and J ends, which lost 8 bases and 2 bases, there was a span of 14 bases. The CDR3 totals 15 residues. CDR3 DNA sequence: TGTGCCACCACCCCTTCGGGGACCAACACCGGGGAGCTGTTTTTT. Translation: CATTPSGTNTGELFF.

The V call is TRBV29-1, the J call TRBJ2-1, with TRBD1 identical over 7 bases. V shed 3 bases, J shed 5 bases, and the junction held 7 bases outside the gene matches. CDR3 length: 14 residues. CDR1 SQVTM and CDR2 ANQGSEA come from the germline V gene. CDR3: CSVEEQGIHNEQFF. Here the CDR3 DNA reads TGCAGCGTTGAGGAACAGGGGATTCACAATGAGCAGTTCTTC.

This clonotype occurred a few times. The chain links TRBV6-5 to TRBJ1-5; 8 nucleotides line up with TRBD1. From germline, CDR1 is MNHEY and CDR2 SVGAGI. The V and J ends lost 4 bases and 3 bases, in that order; junction bases with no gene match: 5. The CDR3 consists of 15 residues. CDR3 nucleotide sequence: TGTGCCAGCAGTTTAGGGGACAGGTACAATCAGCCCCAGCATTTT. It encodes CASSLGDRYNQPQHF.

This clonotype has only a few counts. This chain connects TRBV25-1 to TRBJ1-1; tentatively, D is TRBD1 (5 bases). The CDR3 is 16 amino acids. The ends were cut back, 0 bases at V and 1 base at J, with 12 bases in the middle. CDR1 and CDR2 (germline): MGHDK, SYGVNS. The CDR3 reads CASSEYVGGPNTEAFF. Written as DNA, the CDR3 is TGTGCCAGCAGTGAATACGTTGGGGGTCCGAACACTGAAGCTTTCTTT.

The rearrangement joins TRBV10-3 to TRBJ1-1; no firm D call. Trimming pared 2 bases from V and 0 bases from J, leaving 10 bases between. Germline lookup yields CDR1 ENHRY and CDR2 SYGVKD. The CDR3 consists of 15 residues. The CDR3 sequence is CAISEHAGLNTEAFF. The CDR3 region has the DNA TGTGCCATCAGTGAGCACGCGGGGTTGAACACTGAAGCTTTCTTT.

The chain carries TRBV6-1 and TRBJ2-7, with a tentative D call TRBD2 (6 bases). Trimming removed 6 bases at V and 6 bases at J, with 18 bases between. Germline-derived CDR1 and CDR2 are MNHNS and SASEGT. The CDR3 extends over 14 amino acids. CDR3 bases: TGTGCCAGCAGGGAGGCGACACTAGCTTCCGAGCAGTACTTC. It is translated as CASREATLASEQYF.

This clonotype was counted only a few times. V and J are TRBV7-6 and TRBJ2-7, with D perhaps TRBD2 (5 bases). The germline CDR1 and CDR2 sequences are SGHVS and FNYEAQ. V was clipped by 6 bases and J by 7 bases, with 13 bases between them. The CDR3 covers 12 residues. CDR3 protein: CASRLATGEQYF. CDR3 DNA sequence: TGTGCCAGCAGACTGGCTACGGGGGAGCAGTACTTC.

Regarding this clonotype: An end of the junction differs from the germline gene, which may be a read error. V and J are TRBV11-1 and TRBJ2-1; weak D call: TRBD2 (6 bases). There are 14 residues in the CDR3. Germline CDR1 SGHAT, CDR2 FQDESV (reference sequence). CDR3 DNA sequence: TGTGCCAGCAGCGTAGCGGTGGCGATGTCTGAGCAGTTCTTC. Its translation: CASSVAVAMSEQFF.

The gene calls are TRBV10-3 and TRBJ1-6; TRBD1 might be the D (5 bases). Deletions cut 8 bases from V and 8 bases from J, with 13 bases between. Per germline, CDR1 ENHRY and CDR2 SYGVKD. The CDR3 runs 13 residues. In DNA form, the CDR3 reads TGTGCCATCTCAGGGCAGGGTTATTCACCCCTCCACTTT. It encodes CAISGQGYSPLHF.

The J gene is TRBJ2-5, the V gene TRBV25-1; TRBD1 agrees at 9 bases. The end of the DNA fits TRBJ2-7 better, so the J call may be wrong. CDR3 size: 15 residues. Germline CDR1 reads MGHDK; CDR2 reads SYGVNS. The CDR3 region has the DNA TGTGCCAGCAGTGAATGGGGGACAGGGATTAACGAGCAGTACTTC. Translated, it gives CASSEWGTGINEQYF.